The T cell receptor (beta chain) described here comes from a study of T cell changes during pregnancy in multiple sclerosis (dated by TCRdb to between 2018 and 2020). For the wider study: The study looked at changes in the T cell repertoire across pregnancy in women with multiple sclerosis.

The library was prepared using the immunoSEQ multiplex PCR assay. The immuneACCESS repertoire file appears here via TCRdb, limited to in-frame rearrangements. These files lack a portion of the clones; in checked studies, under half of the deficit traces to unresolved V genes, and the cause of the others is not known. The sample table contains more than 65,000 clones; only one count was recorded for 80% to 90% of them. 3% to 4% of the sample comes from the top ten. Comment on this clone: Its cognate antigen has yet to be identified. Base qualities are not provided; no much larger clone lies one nucleotide away.

V is cut back by 4 bases and J by 4 bases, with 7 bases in the junction unmatched. The germline V gene specifies SGHVS as CDR1 and FNYEAQ as CDR2. Inclusive of the bounding cysteine and phenylalanine, the CDR3 is 15 residues long. The entry retains the CDR3 DNA only, 45 bases that are in frame from base 1. This TCR came from a female donor with multiple sclerosis, enrolled in a pregnancy study. Sequencing was performed on peripheral blood, taken before pregnancy. This chain joins TRBV7-6 to TRBJ1-5; 7 junctional bases match TRBD1. CDR3 region: CASSSSTGLNQPQHF. The sequenced DNA is TGTGCCAGCAGCTCTTCGACAGGGCTAAATCAGCCCCAGCATTTT. With all but the CDR3 taken from the reference TRBV7-6 and TRBJ1-5 genes, the full variable domain is: GAGVSQSPRYKVTKRGQDVALRCDPISGHVSLYWYRQALGQGPEFLTYFNYEAQQDKSGLPNDRFSAERPEGSISTLTIQRTEQRDSAMYRCASSSSTGLNQPQHFGDGTRLSIL.